These 27 T cell receptor beta chains were all obtained from the same sample, sequenced in a study of T-cell memory formation after mild COVID-19. A single record per CDR3 protein comes from TCRdb applying MiXCR to the 5' RACE reads. Here the sample spans 400,000 or so distinct CDR3 sequences, 15% to 20% being singletons. Sequencing used PBMCs or a T cell subset sorted from them (not recorded which). These receptors all stem from an adult woman who had mild COVID-19 (a few samples of this study predate the infection). Cell type and time point are not known.

The genes are TRBV6-5 and TRBJ2-7, with 9 bases fitting TRBD1. This CDR3 region has 16 residues. V dropped 2 bases and J dropped 9; count of bases not matched to a gene: 14. Germline V lookup: CDR1 MNHEY, CDR2 SVGAGI. In DNA, the CDR3 is TGTGCCAGCAGTTACGAACGCCCGGGACAGGGTAGTGGGCAGTACTTC. This gives the protein CASSYERPGQGSGQYF.

The V gene is TRBV12-3 or TRBV12-4, the J gene TRBJ1-2; tentatively, D is TRBD1 (6 bases). CDR3 length: 13 residues. V lost 1 base and J 7 bases, leaving 10 bases between the germline ends. The CDR3 reads CASSLVQGGGYTF. CDR3 DNA: TGTGCCAGCAGTTTAGTACAGGGAGGTGGCTACACCTTC.

The V gene is TRBV4-1, the J gene TRBJ2-1; a possible D gene is TRBD1 (6 bases). The germline gives CDR1 MGHRA, CDR2 YSYEKL. Trimming pared 0 bases from V and 12 bases from J, leaving 21 bases between. The CDR3 has 16 amino acids. The CDR3 sequence: CASSQDPADSGPRQFF. CDR3 bases: TGCGCCAGCAGCCAAGATCCAGCGGACAGTGGCCCGAGGCAGTTCTTC.

The V and J genes are TRBV20-1 and TRBJ1-2, with D perhaps TRBD1 (6 bases). V was pared by 3 bases and J by 5 bases, with 19 bases between. The CDR3 contains 15 residues. Germline V lookup: CDR1 DFQATT, CDR2 SNEGSKA (reference sequence). The CDR3 region has the DNA TGCAGTGCTAGGCGACAGGACCTCCTTGGGTATGGCTACACCTTC. Translation: CSARRQDLLGYGYTF.

This clonotype was found many times. The chain couples TRBV7-9 to TRBJ2-2, with D unclear. Germline lookup yields CDR1 SEHNR and CDR2 FQNEAQ (reference sequence). V was pared by 4 bases and J by 5 bases, with 8 bases between. The CDR3 covers 13 residues. The CDR3 sequence is CASSWPGTGELFF. CDR3 nucleotide sequence: TGTGCCAGCAGCTGGCCGGGTACCGGGGAGCTGTTTTTT.

This chain uses TRBV2 with TRBJ2-1; D gene ambiguous. Germline V gives CDR1 SNHLY, CDR2 FYNNEI. V shed 1 base and J shed 6 bases, with 7 bases lying between them. This CDR3 is built from 13 residues. The CDR3, as DNA: TGTGCCAGCAGTGAAGGACTCTTCAATGAGCAGTTCTTC. The encoded protein is CASSEGLFNEQFF.

The genes are TRBV12-3 or TRBV12-4 and TRBJ2-5; no clear D. V lost 4 bases and J lost 0, with 12 bases in between. The CDR3 is made up of 15 amino acids. CDR3 loop: CASSYAPPYQETQYF. The DNA for the CDR3 is TGTGCCAGCAGTTACGCCCCCCCGTACCAAGAGACCCAGTACTTC.

The table lists this clonotype with a few counts. The chain recombines TRBV24-1 with TRBJ2-5, with TRBD1 identical over 8 bases. Germline CDR1 KGHDR, CDR2 SFDVKD. V shed 0 bases and J 5 bases; nucleotides not matched to a gene: 7. This CDR3 contains 16 residues. CDR3: CATSDLPDRVGETQYF. The CDR3 DNA reads TGTGCCACCAGTGATTTGCCGGACAGGGTGGGGGAGACCCAGTACTTC.

The rearrangement joins TRBV20-1 to TRBJ1-1; no clear D gene. The V and J ends lost 0 bases and 4 bases respectively, with 12 bases between them. This CDR3 region has 14 residues. The germline V gene has CDR1 DFQATT and CDR2 SNEGSKA (reference sequence). In DNA form, the CDR3 reads TGCAGTGCTAGAGATTGGGTAATTGGCACTGAAGCTTTCTTT. Translated: CSARDWVIGTEAFF.

This clonotype appeared a few times. The rearrangement joins TRBV7-3 to TRBJ2-2, with 8 positions matching TRBD2. Germline CDR1 and CDR2: SGHTA and FQGTGA. The CDR3 spans 15 residues. Trimming removed 3 bases from V and 3 bases from J; junction bases left unmatched: 3. The CDR3 nucleotides read TGTGCCAGCAGCTTCGGGGGGGGGTACACCGGGGAGCTGTTTTTT. Protein: CASSFGGGYTGELFF.

The chain employs TRBV15 and TRBJ1-5, with D unresolved. The V end was cut by 0 bases, the J end by 0 bases, with 6 bases between. The germline V gene encodes CDR1 LNHNV and CDR2 YYDKDF (reference sequence). The CDR3 loop spans 15 amino acids. For the CDR3, the DNA is TGTGCCACCAGCAGAGAGGGGTATAGCAATCAGCCCCAGCATTTT. It specifies CATSREGYSNQPQHF.

This clonotype has more than one count but fewer than ten. V and J are TRBV5-1 and TRBJ1-1; maybe TRBD1 (5 bases). CDR1 and CDR2 from the germline V gene are SGHRS and YFSETQ. Trimming stripped 5 bases from V and 1 base from J, with 15 bases between. The CDR3 covers 15 residues. The CDR3 nucleotides read TGCGCCAGCAGGGGGTTGGGGACCGCGAACACTGAAGCTTTCTTT. Translation gives CASRGLGTANTEAFF.

The chain is built from TRBV24-1 and TRBJ2-1; D might be TRBD1 (6 bases). CDR3 length equals 12 residues. CDR1 is KGHDR, CDR2 SFDVKD, per germline. Trimming removed 7 bases from V and 9 bases from J, with 12 bases in between. CDR3 DNA sequence: TGTGCCACCAGCAGGACAGACGGTGAGCAGTTCTTC. Its translation: CATSRTDGEQFF.

In this sample, this clonotype turned up a few times. This CDR3 reads CASSLERSTKAFF. The DNA of the CDR3 is TGTGCCAGCAGCTTAGAGCGGTCCACGAAAGCTTTCTTT. V and J are TRBV7-9 and TRBJ1-1; no clear D. V lost 1 base to trimming and J lost 9 bases, with 12 bases between them. The CDR3 runs to 13 residues. The V gene's germline CDR1 is SEHNR and CDR2 FQNEAQ (reference sequence).

This chain uses TRBV27 with TRBJ2-7, with 10 positions matching TRBD1. The V and J ends lost 6 bases and 6 bases, in that order; junction bases with no gene match: 11. The germline gives CDR1 MNHEY, CDR2 SMNVEV (reference sequence). This CDR3 spans 15 amino acids. This chain's CDR3 is CASRFGRDRGGEQYF. CDR3 sequence (DNA): TGTGCCAGCAGATTTGGCCGGGACAGGGGAGGCGAGCAGTACTTC.

This clonotype turned up a few times. This sequence joins TRBV20-1 and TRBJ2-1, with 12 nucleotides matching TRBD2. CDR3 length: 18 amino acids. Germline V gene data show CDR1 as DFQATT and CDR2 as SNEGSKA (reference sequence). The V gene end was trimmed by 3 bases and the J gene end by 0 bases; junction bases not matched to a gene: 9. The CDR3 protein is CSASRLAGGPSSYNEQFF. The DNA for the CDR3 is TGCAGTGCTAGTCGGCTAGCGGGGGGGCCGAGCTCCTACAATGAGCAGTTCTTC.

This clonotype was detected ten times or more. V gene TRBV23-1 combines with J gene TRBJ2-7, with D possibly called TRBD1 or TRBD2 (5 bases each). TRBV23-1 belongs to the ORF category, with a function that is uncertain. The CDR3 is made up of 14 amino acids. V lost 0 bases to trimming and J lost 2 bases, with 8 bases between them. The CDR3 here is CASSQSRGPYEQYF. In nucleotides, the CDR3 is TGCGCCAGCAGTCAATCCCGGGGCCCCTACGAGCAGTACTTC.

This clonotype was found a few times. V and J are TRBV24-1 and TRBJ2-2, with 10 bases identical to TRBD2. The CDR3 runs 16 residues. The junction had 8 bases not matched to a gene; V was cut back by 4 bases and J by 7 bases. Germline loops: CDR1 KGHDR, CDR2 SFDVKD. The CDR3 DNA follows: TGTGCCACCAGTGACGGACTAGCGGAGAGAGGCGGGGAGCTGTTTTTT. Translated, it gives CATSDGLAERGGELFF.

This clonotype was counted a few times. This chain joins TRBV7-6 and TRBJ1-4; tentatively, D is TRBD1 (5 bases). The V end lost 4 bases, the J end lost 1 base, and 16 bases lay between the germline ends. This CDR3 contains 17 residues. From germline, CDR1 is SGHVS and CDR2 FNYEAQ. The CDR3: CASSSRSGLGTNEKLFF. CDR3 DNA: TGTGCCAGCAGCTCCCGCTCAGGGTTGGGAACTAATGAAAAACTGTTTTTT.

The sample holds a few counts of this clonotype. V gene TRBV3-1 combines with J gene TRBJ2-2, with 10 bases that match TRBD2. V shed 1 base and J 5 bases; nucleotides not matched to a gene: 7. CDR3 length: 17 amino acids. Germline V CDR1 and CDR2: LGHDT, YNNKEL (reference sequence). CDR3 sequence: CASSQVGASGRTGELFF. The CDR3, as DNA: TGTGCCAGCAGCCAAGTGGGGGCTAGCGGGAGAACCGGGGAGCTGTTTTTT.

This chain uses TRBV20-1 with TRBJ2-5, with 10 bases aligning to TRBD1. The length of the CDR3 is 19 residues. CDR1 is DFQATT and CDR2 is SNEGSKA in the germline V gene (reference sequence). Trimming cost V 1 base and J 9 bases; bases outside gene matches: 23. The CDR3 region is CSARGDRGPTSQTSQPQYF. CDR3 sequence (DNA): TGCAGTGCTAGAGGAGACAGGGGGCCAACCTCGCAAACGTCCCAGCCCCAGTACTTC.

This clonotype was found a few times. The V call is TRBV20-1, the J call TRBJ2-7; D assignment may be TRBD1 or TRBD2 (5 bases each). Germline CDR1 and CDR2: DFQATT and SNEGSKA (reference sequence). The CDR3 has 14 amino acids. Between the trimmed V and J ends, which lost 4 bases and 5 bases, there was a span of 18 bases. The CDR3 nucleotides are TGCAGTGCTAAGGGACGCCCTATGGCCCACGAGCAGTACTTC. Encoded protein: CSAKGRPMAHEQYF.

Written as DNA, the CDR3 is TGCGCCAGCAGCCAAGATCCGAACCGACTCACCCACCGGCGCGGCTACACCTTC. Its protein is CASSQDPNRLTHRRGYTF. The genes are TRBV4-1 and TRBJ1-2; no reliable D call. V was cut by 0 bases and J by 8 bases, with 25 bases left in between. Germline lookup yields CDR1 MGHRA and CDR2 YSYEKL. This CDR3 spans 18 amino acids.

This chain connects TRBV4-3 to TRBJ1-5, with D hard to call. Germline V CDR1 and CDR2: LGHNA, YSLEER. The CDR3 contains 13 residues. Trimming removed 0 bases at V and 6 bases at J, with 6 bases between. The CDR3 loop is CASSQDIGQPQHF. CDR3 bases: TGCGCCAGCAGCCAAGATATTGGTCAGCCCCAGCATTTT.

This chain connects TRBV6-5 to TRBJ1-2; 7 bases are a match to TRBD1. This CDR3 has 13 amino acids. Germline assignment: CDR1 MNHEY and CDR2 SVGAGI. The ends lost 6 bases at V and 4 bases at J; junction bases unmatched: 5. The CDR3 DNA sequence: TGTGCCAGCAGGACAGGGTCCCCCTATGGCTACACCTTC. Translating gives CASRTGSPYGYTF.

This clonotype was seen a few times. The chain recombines TRBV12-3 or TRBV12-4 with TRBJ1-1, with a weak D call TRBD1 (6 bases). The CDR3 runs 15 residues. V was pared by 7 bases and J by 3 bases, with 18 bases between. The CDR3 region has the DNA TGTGCCAGCATCCTCACGGGGGCGAGGTACACTGAAGCTTTCTTT. Translating it yields CASILTGARYTEAFF.

The genes are TRBV7-6 and TRBJ2-5, with 9 bases identical to TRBD1. With 0 bases clipped from V and 2 bases from J, the junction kept 4 bases outside the gene matches. CDR3 size: 16 residues. Germline CDR1 and CDR2: SGHVS and FNYEAQ. CDR3 DNA: TGTGCCAGCAGCTTAGCGCGGGACAGGGTTCAAGAGACCCAGTACTTC. As protein: CASSLARDRVQETQYF.